This is a list of T cell receptor beta chains from one sample in a study of cytomegalovirus exposure and HLA in healthy donors. This table comes from immunoSEQ multiplex PCR, and its TCRdb copy is limited to in-frame clones, with some not included. The sample includes 120,000 or so clones, roughly 80% of them seen just once. The sample comprised PBMCs. The receptors come from a young man in good health and CMV-seropositive. CDR3s include the opening cysteine and the closing phenylalanine or tryptophan. The D gene is left open where the match is weak. Rows may omit the clone size; those that give it use once, few, many or a size class.

clone size | D gene | V gene | CDR3 protein
- | TRBD2 | TRBV2 | CASSVAGPQETQYF
- | - | TRBV9 | CASSVGRSPQDTEAFF
- | TRBD1 | TRBV6-5 | CASRTGTGSYNEQFF
- | - | TRBV6-1 | CASSDRASTDTQYF
- | TRBD2 | TRBV7-2 | CASNSFSGETQYF
- | TRBD1 | TRBV6-6 | CASSYRQGAGYEQYF
- | - | TRBV6-5 | CASSYARGGAGELFF
- | TRBD1 | TRBV18 | CASSPSRDRSNQPQHF
- | - | TRBV7-9 | CASSSFGELFF
once | TRBD1 | TRBV27 | CASLGQGNYGYTF
- | TRBD1 | TRBV11-2 | CASSLGDPGTGGVKLFF
- | - | TRBV9 | CASSSHNSNQPQHF
- | - | TRBV6-1 | CASRRDWNTGELFF
- | - | TRBV2 | CASSDGYSGPNTGELFF
- | TRBD2 | TRBV18 | CASSLGTSGSYEQYF
- | - | TRBV30 | CAWSQTGTPEGNF
- | - | TRBV19 | CASSPLERRVINYGYTF
- | - | TRBV19 | CASSIDRGSEAFF
- | - | TRBV7-9 | CASSLGRYQPQHF
- | - | TRBV6-5 | CASSIDTTSSPLHF
- | TRBD1 | TRBV4-1 | CASSQEQGPNPLYGYTF
- | - | TRBV29-1 | CSVSPGRPRPYEQYF
few | - | TRBV30 | CAWSARALDTEAFF
- | - | TRBV5-1 | CASSLQPMNTEAFF
- | - | TRBV21-1 | CASSIGGARTTDTQYF
- | - | TRBV11-2 | CASSQDRLNTEAFF
- | - | TRBV9 | CASSVVANTEAFF
- | - | TRBV6-6 | CASSTRQTQAPHF
- | - | TRBV6-6 | CASSYPKDVRGTEAFF
- | - | TRBV30 | CAWATGTGANVLTF
- | - | TRBV5-1 | CASSLANGQSPLHF
- | TRBD1 | TRBV7-2 | CASSFDREETQYF
- | - | TRBV11-1 | CASSLSSYNSPLHF
few | TRBD2 | TRBV6-1 | CASSELSGGGDEQFF
- | TRBD1 | TRBV6-6 | CAGRDRYNSPLHF
- | TRBD1 | TRBV13 | CASSMKQGAPPSYGYTF
- | - | TRBV6-1 | CASSERSTGELFF
few | TRBD2 | TRBV27 | CASSSLAGTIQDEQFF
- | - | TRBV21-1 | CASSFAFSDNEQFF
- | - | TRBV28 | CASSGGVYGYTF
few | - | TRBV19 | CASSWPGGNQPQHF
- | - | TRBV9 | CASSVDRGEKLFF
- | - | TRBV4-3 | CASSQSNSINYGYTF
- | - | TRBV6-5 | CASSYSFRTGELFF
- | - | TRBV20-1 | CSARDETGQYF
once | TRBD1 | TRBV10-2 | CASSKNVMTRDRVYEQYF
- | - | TRBV7-9 | CASTSSYNEQFF
- | - | TRBV7-9 | CASSIRTQTNTGELFF